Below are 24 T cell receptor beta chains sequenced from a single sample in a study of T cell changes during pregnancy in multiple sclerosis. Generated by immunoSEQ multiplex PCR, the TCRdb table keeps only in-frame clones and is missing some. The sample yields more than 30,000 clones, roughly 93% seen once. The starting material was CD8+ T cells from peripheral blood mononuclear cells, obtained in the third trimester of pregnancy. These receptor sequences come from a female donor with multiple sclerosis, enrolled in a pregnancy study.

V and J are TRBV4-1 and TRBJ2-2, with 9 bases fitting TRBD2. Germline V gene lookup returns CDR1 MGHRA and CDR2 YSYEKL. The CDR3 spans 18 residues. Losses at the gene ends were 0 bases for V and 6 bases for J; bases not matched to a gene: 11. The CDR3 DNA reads TGCGCCAGCAGCCAAGATACAACAGCGGGGGGCGTCGCCGGGGAGCTGTTTTTT. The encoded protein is CASSQDTTAGGVAGELFF.

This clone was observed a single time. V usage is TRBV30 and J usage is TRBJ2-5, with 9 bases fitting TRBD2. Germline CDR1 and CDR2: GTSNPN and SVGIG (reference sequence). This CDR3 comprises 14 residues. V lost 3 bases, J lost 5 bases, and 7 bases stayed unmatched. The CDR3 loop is CAWRGLAGLETQYF. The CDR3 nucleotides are TGTGCCTGGAGGGGGCTAGCGGGGTTGGAGACCCAGTACTTC.

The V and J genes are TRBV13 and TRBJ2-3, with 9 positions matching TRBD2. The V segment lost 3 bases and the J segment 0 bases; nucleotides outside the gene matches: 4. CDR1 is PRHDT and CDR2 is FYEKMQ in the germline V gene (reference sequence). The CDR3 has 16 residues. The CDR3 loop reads CASSFPSGASTDTQYF. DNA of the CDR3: TGTGCCAGCAGCTTCCCTAGCGGGGCCAGCACAGATACGCAGTATTTT. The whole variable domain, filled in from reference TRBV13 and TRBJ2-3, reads AAGVIQSPRHLIKEKRETATLKCYPIPRHDTVYWYQQGPGQDPQFLISFYEKMQSDKGSIPDRFSAQQFSDYHSELNMSSLELGDSALYFCASSFPSGASTDTQYFGPGTRLTVL.

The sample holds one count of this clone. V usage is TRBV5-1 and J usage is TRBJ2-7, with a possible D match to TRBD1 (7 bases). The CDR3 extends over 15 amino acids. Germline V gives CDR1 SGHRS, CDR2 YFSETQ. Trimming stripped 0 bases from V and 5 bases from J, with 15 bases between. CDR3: CASSLAAGGNHEQYF. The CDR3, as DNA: TGCGCCAGCAGCTTGGCGGCAGGGGGGAACCACGAGCAGTACTTC.

The CDR3 DNA reads as TGCGCCAGCAGCCAAGGGGCCGCGATCATAGGTCAGCCCCAGCATTTT. This gives the protein CASSQGAAIIGQPQHF. V and J are TRBV4-1 and TRBJ1-5; D gene ambiguous. V lost 1 base to trimming and J lost 6 bases, with 16 bases between them. CDR3 length: 16 residues. Germline V lookup: CDR1 MGHRA, CDR2 YSYEKL.

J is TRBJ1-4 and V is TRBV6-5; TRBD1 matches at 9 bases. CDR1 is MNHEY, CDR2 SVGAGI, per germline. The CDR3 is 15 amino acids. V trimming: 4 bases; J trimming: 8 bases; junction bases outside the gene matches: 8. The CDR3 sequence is CASSLNRGRREKLFF. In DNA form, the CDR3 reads TGTGCCAGCAGTTTGAACAGGGGGCGCAGGGAAAAACTGTTTTTT.

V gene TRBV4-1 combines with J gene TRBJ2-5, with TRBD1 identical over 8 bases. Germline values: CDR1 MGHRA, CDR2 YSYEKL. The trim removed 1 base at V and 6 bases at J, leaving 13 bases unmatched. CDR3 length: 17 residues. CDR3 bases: TGCGCCAGCAGCCAAGTTATGATTCAGGGGGCGACTAAGACCCAGTACTTC. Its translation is CASSQVMIQGATKTQYF.

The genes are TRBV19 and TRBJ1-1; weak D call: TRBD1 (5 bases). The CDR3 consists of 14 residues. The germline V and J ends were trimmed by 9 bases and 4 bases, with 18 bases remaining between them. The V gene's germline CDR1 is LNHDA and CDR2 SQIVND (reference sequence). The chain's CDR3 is CASNPRGQVTEAFF. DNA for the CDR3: TGTGCCAGCAACCCAAGGGGCCAGGTCACTGAAGCTTTCTTT.

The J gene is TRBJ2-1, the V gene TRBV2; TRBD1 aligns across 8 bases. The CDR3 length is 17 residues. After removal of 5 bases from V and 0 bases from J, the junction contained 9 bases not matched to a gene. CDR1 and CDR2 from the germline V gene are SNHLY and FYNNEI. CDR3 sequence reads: CASSQGQVISSYNEQFF. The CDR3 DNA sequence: TGTGCCAGCAGTCAGGGACAGGTGATAAGCTCCTACAATGAGCAGTTCTTC.

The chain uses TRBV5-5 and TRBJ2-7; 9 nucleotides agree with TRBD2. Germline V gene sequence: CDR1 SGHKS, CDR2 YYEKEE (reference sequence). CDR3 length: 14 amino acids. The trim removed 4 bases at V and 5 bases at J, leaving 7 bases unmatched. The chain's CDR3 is CASSIGLASNEQYF. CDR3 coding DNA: TGTGCCAGCAGCATAGGACTAGCGAGCAACGAGCAGTACTTC.

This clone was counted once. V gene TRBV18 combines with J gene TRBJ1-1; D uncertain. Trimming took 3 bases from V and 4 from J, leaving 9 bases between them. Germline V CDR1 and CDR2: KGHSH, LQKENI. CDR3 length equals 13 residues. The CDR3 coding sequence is TGTGCCAGCTCACCCCCCCGGGGCACTGAAGCTTTCTTT. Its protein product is CASSPPRGTEAFF.

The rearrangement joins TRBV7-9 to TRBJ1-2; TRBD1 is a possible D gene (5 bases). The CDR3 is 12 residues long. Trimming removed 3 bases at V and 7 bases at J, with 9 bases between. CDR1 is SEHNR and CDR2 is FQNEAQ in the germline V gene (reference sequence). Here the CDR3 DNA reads TGTGCCAGCAGCTTTGGGGGGGGTGGCTACACCTTC. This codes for CASSFGGGGYTF.

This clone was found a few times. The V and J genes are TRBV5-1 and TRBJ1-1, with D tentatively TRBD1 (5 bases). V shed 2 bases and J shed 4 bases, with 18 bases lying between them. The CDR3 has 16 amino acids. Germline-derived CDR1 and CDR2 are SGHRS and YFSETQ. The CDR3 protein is CASSFPSDSLATEAFF. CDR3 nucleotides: TGCGCCAGCAGCTTTCCTTCAGACAGCCTCGCCACTGAAGCTTTCTTT.

As DNA, the CDR3 is TGTGCCAGCAGCTTGGGAGGACAGGGTGGCGGCTACACCTTC. Translating gives CASSLGGQGGGYTF. The chain employs TRBV7-9 and TRBJ1-2, with 8 bases identical to TRBD1. This CDR3 spans 14 amino acids. From germline, CDR1 is SEHNR and CDR2 FQNEAQ (reference sequence). V was pared by 3 bases and J by 8 bases, with 8 bases of the junction left unmatched.

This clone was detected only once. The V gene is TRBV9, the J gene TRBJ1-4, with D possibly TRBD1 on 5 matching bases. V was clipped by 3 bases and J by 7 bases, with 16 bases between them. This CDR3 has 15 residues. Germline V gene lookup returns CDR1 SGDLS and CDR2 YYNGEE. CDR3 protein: CASSDGTASLEKLFF. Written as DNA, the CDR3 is TGTGCCAGCAGCGACGGGACTGCAAGCCTTGAAAAACTGTTTTTT.

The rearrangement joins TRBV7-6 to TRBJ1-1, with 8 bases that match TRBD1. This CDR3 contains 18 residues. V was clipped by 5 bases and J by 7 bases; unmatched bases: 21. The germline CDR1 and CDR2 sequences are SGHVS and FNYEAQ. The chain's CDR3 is CASSPTQGAGERDNEAFF. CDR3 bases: TGTGCCAGCAGCCCTACCCAGGGGGCAGGTGAGAGGGATAATGAAGCTTTCTTT.

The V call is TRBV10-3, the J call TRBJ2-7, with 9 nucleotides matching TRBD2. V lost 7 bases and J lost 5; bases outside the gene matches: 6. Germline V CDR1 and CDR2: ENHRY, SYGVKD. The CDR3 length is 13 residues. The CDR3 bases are TGTGCCATCACTAGCGGGGCCCTCCACGAGCAGTACTTC. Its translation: CAITSGALHEQYF.

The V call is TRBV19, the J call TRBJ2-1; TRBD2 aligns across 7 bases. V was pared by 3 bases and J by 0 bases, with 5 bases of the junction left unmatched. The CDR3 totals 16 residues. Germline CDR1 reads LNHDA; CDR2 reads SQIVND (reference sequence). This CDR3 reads CASSIIGGSSYNEQFF. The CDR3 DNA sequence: TGTGCCAGTAGTATCATCGGGGGGTCCTCCTACAATGAGCAGTTCTTC. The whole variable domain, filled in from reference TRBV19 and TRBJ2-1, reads DGGITQSPKYLFRKEGQNVTLSCEQNLNHDAMYWYRQDPGQGLRLIYYSQIVNDFQKGDIAEGYSVSREKKESFPLTVTSAQKNPTAFYLCASSIIGGSSYNEQFFGPGTRLTVL.

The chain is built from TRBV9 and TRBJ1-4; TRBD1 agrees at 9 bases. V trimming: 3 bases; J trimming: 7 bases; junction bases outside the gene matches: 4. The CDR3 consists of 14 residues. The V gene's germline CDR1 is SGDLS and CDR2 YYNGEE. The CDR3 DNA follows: TGTGCCAGCAGCGCCGGGACAGGGCGTGAAAAACTGTTTTTT. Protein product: CASSAGTGREKLFF.

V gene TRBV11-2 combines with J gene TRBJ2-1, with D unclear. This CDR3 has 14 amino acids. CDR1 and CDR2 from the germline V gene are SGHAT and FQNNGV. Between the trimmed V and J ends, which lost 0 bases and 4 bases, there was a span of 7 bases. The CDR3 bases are TGTGCCAGCAGCTTAGATCTGGAGTACAATGAGCAGTTCTTC. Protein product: CASSLDLEYNEQFF.

The CDR3 DNA reads TGTGCCAGCAGCTCTCCCCTCCAGGGTTCGAGGACCGGGGAGCTGTTTTTT. Translated: CASSSPLQGSRTGELFF. The chain uses TRBV11-3 and TRBJ2-2, with D possibly matching TRBD1 (5 bases). This CDR3 has 17 amino acids. The ends were cut back, 4 bases at V and 5 bases at J, with 20 bases in the middle. Germline-derived CDR1 and CDR2 are SGHNT and YENEEA.

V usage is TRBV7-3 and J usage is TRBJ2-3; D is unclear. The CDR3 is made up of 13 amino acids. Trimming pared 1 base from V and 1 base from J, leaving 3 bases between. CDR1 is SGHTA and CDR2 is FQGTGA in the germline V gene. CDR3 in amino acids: CASSLIGTDTQYF. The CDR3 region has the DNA TGTGCCAGCAGCTTAATAGGCACAGATACGCAGTATTTT.

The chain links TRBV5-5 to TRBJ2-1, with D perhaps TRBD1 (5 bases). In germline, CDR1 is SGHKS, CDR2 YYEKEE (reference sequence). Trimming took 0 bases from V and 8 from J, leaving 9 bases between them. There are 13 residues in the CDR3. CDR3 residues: CASSLAGADEQFF. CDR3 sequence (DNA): TGTGCCAGCAGCTTGGCTGGGGCCGATGAGCAGTTCTTC.

The CDR3 nucleotides are TGTGCCAGCAGCTTGGCCCACAATCAGCCCCAGCATTTT. Protein: CASSLAHNQPQHF. The chain is built from TRBV11-2 and TRBJ1-5; D not certain. Trimming shortened V by 3 bases and J by 3 bases, and 6 bases separated the two germline ends. Germline V gene lookup returns CDR1 SGHAT and CDR2 FQNNGV. The CDR3 length is 13 residues.